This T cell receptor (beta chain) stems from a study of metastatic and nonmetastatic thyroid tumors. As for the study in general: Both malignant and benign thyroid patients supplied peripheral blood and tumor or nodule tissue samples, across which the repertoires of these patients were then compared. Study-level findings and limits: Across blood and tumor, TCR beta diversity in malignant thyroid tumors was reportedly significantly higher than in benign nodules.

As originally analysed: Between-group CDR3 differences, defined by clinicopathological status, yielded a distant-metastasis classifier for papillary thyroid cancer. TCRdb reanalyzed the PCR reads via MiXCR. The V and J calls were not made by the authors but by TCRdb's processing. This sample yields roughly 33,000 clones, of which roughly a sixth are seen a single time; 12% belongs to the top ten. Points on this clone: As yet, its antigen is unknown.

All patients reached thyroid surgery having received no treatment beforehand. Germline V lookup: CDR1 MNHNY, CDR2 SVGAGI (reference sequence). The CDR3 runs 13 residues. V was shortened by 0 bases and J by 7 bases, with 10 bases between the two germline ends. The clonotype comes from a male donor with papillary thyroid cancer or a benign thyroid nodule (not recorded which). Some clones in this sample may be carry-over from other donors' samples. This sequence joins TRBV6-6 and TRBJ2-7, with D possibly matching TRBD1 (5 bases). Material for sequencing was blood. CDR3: CASSYSMGREQYF. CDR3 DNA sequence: TGTGCCAGCAGTTACTCCATGGGGCGAGAGCAGTACTTC.